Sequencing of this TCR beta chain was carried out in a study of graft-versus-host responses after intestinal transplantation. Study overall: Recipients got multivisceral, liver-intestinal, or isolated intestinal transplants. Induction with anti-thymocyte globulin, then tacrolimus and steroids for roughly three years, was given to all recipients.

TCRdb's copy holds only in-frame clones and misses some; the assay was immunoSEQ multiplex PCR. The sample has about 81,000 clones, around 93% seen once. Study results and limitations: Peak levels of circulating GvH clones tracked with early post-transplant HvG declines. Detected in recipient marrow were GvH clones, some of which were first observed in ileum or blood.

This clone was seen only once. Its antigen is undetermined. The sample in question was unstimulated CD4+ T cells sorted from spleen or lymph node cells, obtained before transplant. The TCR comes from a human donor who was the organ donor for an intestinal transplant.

CDR3 region: CASSLGPFTGELFF. CDR3 sequence (DNA): TGTGCCAGCAGTCTGGGGCCCTTCACCGGGGAGCTGTTTTTT. The chain recombines TRBV27 with TRBJ2-2; D is perhaps TRBD1 (5 bases). The V and J ends lost 5 bases and 4 bases respectively, with 11 bases between them. The CDR3 sequence is 14 residues long. Germline V gene data show CDR1 as MNHEY and CDR2 as SMNVEV (reference sequence).